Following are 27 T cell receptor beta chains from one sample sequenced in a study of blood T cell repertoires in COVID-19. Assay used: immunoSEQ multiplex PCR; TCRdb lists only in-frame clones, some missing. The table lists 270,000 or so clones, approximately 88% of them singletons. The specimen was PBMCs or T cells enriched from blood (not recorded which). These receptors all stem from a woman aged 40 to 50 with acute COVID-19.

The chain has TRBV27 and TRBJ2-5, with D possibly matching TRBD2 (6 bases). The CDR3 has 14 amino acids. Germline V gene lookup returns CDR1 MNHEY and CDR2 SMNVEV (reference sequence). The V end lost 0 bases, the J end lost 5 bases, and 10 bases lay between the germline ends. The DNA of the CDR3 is TGTGCCAGCAGTTTATCTAGCGGCTTGGAGACCCAGTACTTC. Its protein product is CASSLSSGLETQYF.

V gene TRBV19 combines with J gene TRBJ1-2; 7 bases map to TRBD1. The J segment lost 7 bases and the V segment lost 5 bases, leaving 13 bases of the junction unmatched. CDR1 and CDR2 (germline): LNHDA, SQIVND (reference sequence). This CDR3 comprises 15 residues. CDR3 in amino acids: CASSSANRGRSGYTF. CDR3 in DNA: TGTGCCAGTAGTTCCGCCAACAGGGGTAGAAGTGGCTACACCTTC.

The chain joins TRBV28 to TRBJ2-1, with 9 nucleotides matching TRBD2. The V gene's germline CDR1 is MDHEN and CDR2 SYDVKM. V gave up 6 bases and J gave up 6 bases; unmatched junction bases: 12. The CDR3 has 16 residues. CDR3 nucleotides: TGTGCCAGCAGCCTGACTAGCGGAGGTAGGCGCAATGAGCAGTTCTTC. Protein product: CASSLTSGGRRNEQFF.

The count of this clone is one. The CDR3 sequence: CASSLQLTSGRGNEQFF. The CDR3 DNA follows: TGTGCCAGCAGCCTCCAATTGACTAGCGGGAGAGGGAATGAGCAGTTCTTC. The genes are TRBV7-2 and TRBJ2-1, with TRBD2 matching 12 bases. J gave up 7 bases and V 5 bases, and 12 bases lay outside the gene matches. Germline V gene sequence: CDR1 SGHTA, CDR2 FQGNSA. This CDR3 is 17 amino acids long.

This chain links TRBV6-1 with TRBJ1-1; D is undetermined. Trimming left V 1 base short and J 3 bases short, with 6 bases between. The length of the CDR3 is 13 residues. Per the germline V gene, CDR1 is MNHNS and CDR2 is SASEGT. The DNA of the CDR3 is TGTGCCAGCAGTGAAGAGGGAGACACTGAAGCTTTCTTT. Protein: CASSEEGDTEAFF.

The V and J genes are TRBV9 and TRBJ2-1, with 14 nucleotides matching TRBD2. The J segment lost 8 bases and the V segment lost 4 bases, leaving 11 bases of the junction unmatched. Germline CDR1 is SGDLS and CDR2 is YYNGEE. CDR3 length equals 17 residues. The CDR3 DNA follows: TGTGCCAGCAGCCTGAGCGGGACTAGCGGGAGTCTGGATGAGCAGTTCTTC. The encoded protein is CASSLSGTSGSLDEQFF.

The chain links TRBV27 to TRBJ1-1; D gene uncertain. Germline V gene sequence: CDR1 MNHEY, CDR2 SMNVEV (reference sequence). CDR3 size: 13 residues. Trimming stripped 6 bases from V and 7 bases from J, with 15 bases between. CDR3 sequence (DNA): TGTGCCAGCAGCCTACCCGGGAGGAGTGAAGCTTTCTTT. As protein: CASSLPGRSEAFF.

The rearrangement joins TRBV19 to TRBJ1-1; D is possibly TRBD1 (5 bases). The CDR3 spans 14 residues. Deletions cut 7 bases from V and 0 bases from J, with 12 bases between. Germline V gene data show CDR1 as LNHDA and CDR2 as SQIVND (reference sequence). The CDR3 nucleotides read TGTGCCAGTATCCCAGACAGACTGAACACTGAAGCTTTCTTT. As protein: CASIPDRLNTEAFF. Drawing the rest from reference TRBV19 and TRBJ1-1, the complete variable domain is DGGITQSPKYLFRKEGQNVTLSCEQNLNHDAMYWYRQDPGQGLRLIYYSQIVNDFQKGDIAEGYSVSREKKESFPLTVTSAQKNPTAFYLCASIPDRLNTEAFFGQGTRLTVV.

The CDR3: CASSLAMTSVYNEQFF. The DNA of the CDR3 is TGCGCCAGCAGCTTGGCCATGACTAGCGTATACAATGAGCAGTTCTTC. The chain is built from TRBV5-1 and TRBJ2-1; 8 nucleotides agree with TRBD2. The CDR3 totals 16 residues. Germline V gene sequence: CDR1 SGHRS, CDR2 YFSETQ. The V segment lost 0 bases and the J segment 4 bases; nucleotides outside the gene matches: 6.

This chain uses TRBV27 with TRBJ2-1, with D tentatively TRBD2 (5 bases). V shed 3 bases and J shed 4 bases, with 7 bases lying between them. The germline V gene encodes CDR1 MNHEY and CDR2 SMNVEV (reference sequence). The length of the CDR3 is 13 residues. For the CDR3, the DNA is TGTGCCAGCAGTTTTTCGGGGTACAATGAGCAGTTCTTC. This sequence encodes CASSFSGYNEQFF.

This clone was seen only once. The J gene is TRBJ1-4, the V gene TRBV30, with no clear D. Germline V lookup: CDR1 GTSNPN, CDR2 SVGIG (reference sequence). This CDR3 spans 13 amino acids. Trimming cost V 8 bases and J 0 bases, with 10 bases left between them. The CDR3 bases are TGTGCCCACACCGATACAACTAATGAAAAACTGTTTTTT. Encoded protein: CAHTDTTNEKLFF.

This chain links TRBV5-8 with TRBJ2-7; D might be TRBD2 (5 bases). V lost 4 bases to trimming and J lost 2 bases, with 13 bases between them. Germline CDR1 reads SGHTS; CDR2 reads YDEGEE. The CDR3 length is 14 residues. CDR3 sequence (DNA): TGTGCCAGCAGCCCCCCGGAGGTTCCCTACGAGCAGTACTTC. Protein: CASSPPEVPYEQYF.

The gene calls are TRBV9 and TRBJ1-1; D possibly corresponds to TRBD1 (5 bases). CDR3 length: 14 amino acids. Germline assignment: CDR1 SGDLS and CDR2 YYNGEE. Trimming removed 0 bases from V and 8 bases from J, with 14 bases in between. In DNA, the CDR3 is TGTGCCAGCAGCGTAGCTCAGGGTATGGGCGAAGCTTTCTTT. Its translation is CASSVAQGMGEAFF.

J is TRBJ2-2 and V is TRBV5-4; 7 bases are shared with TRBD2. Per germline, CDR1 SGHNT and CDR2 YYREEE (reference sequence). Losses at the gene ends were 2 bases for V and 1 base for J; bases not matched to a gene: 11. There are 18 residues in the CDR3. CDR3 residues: CASSLSAGMGLNTGELFF. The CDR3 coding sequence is TGTGCCAGCAGCTTATCAGCGGGAATGGGTTTGAACACCGGGGAGCTGTTTTTT.

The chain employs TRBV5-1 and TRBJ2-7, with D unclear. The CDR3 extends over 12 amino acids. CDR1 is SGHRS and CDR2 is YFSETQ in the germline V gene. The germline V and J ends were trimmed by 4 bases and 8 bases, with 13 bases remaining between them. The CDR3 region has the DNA TGCGCCAGCAGCCTAATTTTTGAACAGCAGTACGTC. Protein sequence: CASSLIFEQQYV.

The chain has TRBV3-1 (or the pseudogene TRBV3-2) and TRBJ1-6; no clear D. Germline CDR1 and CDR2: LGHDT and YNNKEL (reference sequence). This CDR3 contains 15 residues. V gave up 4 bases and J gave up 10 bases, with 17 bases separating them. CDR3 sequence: CASSLSGGRGSPLHF. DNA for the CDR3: TGTGCCAGCAGCCTTTCAGGTGGGCGCGGGTCACCCCTCCACTTT.

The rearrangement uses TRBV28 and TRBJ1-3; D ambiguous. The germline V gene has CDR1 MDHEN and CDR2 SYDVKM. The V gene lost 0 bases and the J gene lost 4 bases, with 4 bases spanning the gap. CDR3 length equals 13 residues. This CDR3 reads CASSLWSGNTIYF. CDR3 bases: TGTGCCAGCAGTTTATGGTCAGGAAACACCATATATTTT.

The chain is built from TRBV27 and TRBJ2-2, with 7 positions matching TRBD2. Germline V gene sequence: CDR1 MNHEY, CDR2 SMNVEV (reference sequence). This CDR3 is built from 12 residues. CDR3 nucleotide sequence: TGTGCGGGGGGGGTCCCACCCGGGGAGCTGTTTTTT. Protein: CAGGVPPGELFF.

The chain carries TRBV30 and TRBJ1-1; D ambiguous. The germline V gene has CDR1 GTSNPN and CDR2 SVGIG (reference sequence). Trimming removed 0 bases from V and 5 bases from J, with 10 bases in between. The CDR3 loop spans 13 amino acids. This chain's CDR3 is CAWSVIAETEAFF. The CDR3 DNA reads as TGTGCCTGGAGTGTAATCGCGGAGACTGAAGCTTTCTTT. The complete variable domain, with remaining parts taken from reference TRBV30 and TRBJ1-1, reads SQTIHQWPATLVQPVGSPLSLECTVEGTSNPNLYWYRQAAGRGLQLLFYSVGIGQISSEVPQNLSASRPQDRQFILSSKKLLLSDSGFYLCAWSVIAETEAFFGQGTRLTVV.

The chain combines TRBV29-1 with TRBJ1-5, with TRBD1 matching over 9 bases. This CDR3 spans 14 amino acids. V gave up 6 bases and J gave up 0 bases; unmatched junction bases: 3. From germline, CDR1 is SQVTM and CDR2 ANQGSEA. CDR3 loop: CSVGTGNSNQPQHF. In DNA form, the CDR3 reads TGCAGCGTGGGGACAGGGAATAGCAATCAGCCCCAGCATTTT.

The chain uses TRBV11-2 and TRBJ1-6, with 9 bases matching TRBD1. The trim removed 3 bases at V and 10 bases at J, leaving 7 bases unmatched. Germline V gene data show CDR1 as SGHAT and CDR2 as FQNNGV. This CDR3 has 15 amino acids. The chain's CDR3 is CASSFQQGAWSPLHF. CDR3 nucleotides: TGTGCCAGCAGCTTTCAACAGGGGGCATGGTCACCCCTCCACTTT.

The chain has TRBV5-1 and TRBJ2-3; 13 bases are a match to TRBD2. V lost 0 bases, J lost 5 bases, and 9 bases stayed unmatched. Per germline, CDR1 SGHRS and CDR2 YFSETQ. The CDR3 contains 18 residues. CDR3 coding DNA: TGCGCCAGCAGCTTGGCACGCGGACTAGCGGGAGTGGGAGATACGCAGTATTTT. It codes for CASSLARGLAGVGDTQYF.

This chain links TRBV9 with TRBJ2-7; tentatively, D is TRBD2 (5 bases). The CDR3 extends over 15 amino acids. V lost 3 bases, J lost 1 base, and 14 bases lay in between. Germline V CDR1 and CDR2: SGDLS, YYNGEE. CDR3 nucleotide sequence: TGTGCCAGCAGCGGGGCTGCGGCGGGTTCCTACGAGCAGTACTTC. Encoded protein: CASSGAAAGSYEQYF.

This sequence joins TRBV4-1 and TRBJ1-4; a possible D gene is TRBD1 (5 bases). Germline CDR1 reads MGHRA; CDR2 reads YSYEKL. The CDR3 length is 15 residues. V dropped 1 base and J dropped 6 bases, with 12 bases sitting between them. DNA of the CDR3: TGCGCCAGCAGCCAAGTGGGAGGGGCCGATGAAAAACTGTTTTTT. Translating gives CASSQVGGADEKLFF.

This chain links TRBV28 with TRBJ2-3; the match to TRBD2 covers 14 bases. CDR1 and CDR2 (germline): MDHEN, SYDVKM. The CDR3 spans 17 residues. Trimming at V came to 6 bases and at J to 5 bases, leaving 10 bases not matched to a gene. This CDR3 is CASRQQTGLAGGDTQYF. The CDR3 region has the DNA TGTGCCAGCAGACAACAGACCGGACTAGCGGGAGGAGATACGCAGTATTTT.

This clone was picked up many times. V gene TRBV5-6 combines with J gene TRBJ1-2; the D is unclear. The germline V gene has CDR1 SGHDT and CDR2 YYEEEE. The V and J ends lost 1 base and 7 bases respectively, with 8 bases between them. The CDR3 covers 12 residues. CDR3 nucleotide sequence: TGTGCCAGCAGCTTGCTATCGGTTGGCTACACCTTC. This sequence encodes CASSLLSVGYTF.

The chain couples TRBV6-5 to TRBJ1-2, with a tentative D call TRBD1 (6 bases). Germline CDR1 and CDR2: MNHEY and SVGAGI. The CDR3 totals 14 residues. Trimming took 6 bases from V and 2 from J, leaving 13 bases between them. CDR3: CASRPWTANYGYTF. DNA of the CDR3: TGTGCCAGCAGACCTTGGACAGCCAACTATGGCTACACCTTC.